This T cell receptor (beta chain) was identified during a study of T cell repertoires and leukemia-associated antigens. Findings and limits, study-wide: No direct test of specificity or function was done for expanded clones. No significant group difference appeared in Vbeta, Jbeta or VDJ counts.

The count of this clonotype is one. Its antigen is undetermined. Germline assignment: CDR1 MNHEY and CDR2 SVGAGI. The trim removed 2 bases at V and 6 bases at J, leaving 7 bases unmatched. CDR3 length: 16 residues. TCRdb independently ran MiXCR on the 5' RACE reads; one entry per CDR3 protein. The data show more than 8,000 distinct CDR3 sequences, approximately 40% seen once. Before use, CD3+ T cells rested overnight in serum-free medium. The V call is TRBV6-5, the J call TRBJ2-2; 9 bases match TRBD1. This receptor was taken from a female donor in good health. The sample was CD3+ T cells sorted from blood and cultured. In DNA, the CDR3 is TGTGCCAGCAGTTACGGGACAGGGTGGACCTCCGGGGAGCTGTTTTTT. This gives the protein CASSYGTGWTSGELFF.